These 7 T cell receptor beta chains were all obtained from the same sample, sequenced in a study of cytomegalovirus exposure and HLA in healthy donors. With 60 Vbeta and 13 Jbeta primers, the PCR was carried out. Sequencing was performed with immunoSEQ multiplex PCR; in TCRdb, only in-frame clones are kept and a portion is missing. The table records under 130,000 clones, 75% to 85% of them present only once. Specimen: PBMCs. The receptors derive from a man younger than 35 in good health and CMV-seronegative.

This rearrangement joins TRBV6-5 to TRBJ1-1; 9 nucleotides match TRBD1. J gave up 6 bases and V 4 bases, and 3 bases lay outside the gene matches. Germline CDR1 MNHEY, CDR2 SVGAGI. The CDR3 has 13 residues. Written as DNA, the CDR3 is TGTGCCAGCAGTTCACAGGGGGCAGCTGAAGCTTTCTTT. This translates into CASSSQGAAEAFF.

The V and J genes are TRBV5-6 and TRBJ2-2, with 11 bases lining up with TRBD2. V dropped 2 bases and J dropped 5; count of bases not matched to a gene: 11. CDR3 size: 18 residues. Germline V gene lookup returns CDR1 SGHDT and CDR2 YYEEEE. DNA of the CDR3: TGTGCCAGCAGCTTCCCTACCACTAGCGGGAGAGTTACCGGGGAGCTGTTTTTT. Translating gives CASSFPTTSGRVTGELFF. The entire variable domain, with the rest obtained from reference TRBV5-6 and TRBJ2-2, is as follows: DAGVTQSPTHLIKTRGQQVTLRCSPKSGHDTVSWYQQALGQGPQFIFQYYEEEERQRGNFPDRFSGHQFPNYSSELNVNALLLGDSALYLCASSFPTTSGRVTGELFFGEGSRLTVL.

The chain has TRBV10-1 and TRBJ1-1; unclear D gene. V was cut by 3 bases and J by 0 bases, with 5 bases left in between. Germline V gives CDR1 WNHNN, CDR2 SYGVQD (reference sequence). The CDR3 is 13 residues long. The CDR3 DNA reads TGCGCCAGCAGTGATCAGGTGAACACTGAAGCTTTCTTT. As protein: CASSDQVNTEAFF.

The gene calls are TRBV4-3 and TRBJ2-1, with 11 bases matching TRBD2. Per germline, CDR1 LGHNA and CDR2 YSLEER. The length of the CDR3 is 15 residues. Losses at the gene ends were 4 bases for V and 5 bases for J; bases not matched to a gene: 4. In DNA form, the CDR3 reads TGCGCCAGCAGCCCACTAGCGGGAGTAAACAATGAGCAGTTCTTC. Encoded protein: CASSPLAGVNNEQFF.

The CDR3 nucleotides read TGTGCCAGCAGTCCCAGCCCCGGACAGGGGGCCGGCTATGGCTACACCTTC. Its protein is CASSPSPGQGAGYGYTF. The chain has TRBV27 and TRBJ1-2; TRBD1 matches 11 bases. The CDR3 length is 17 residues. Looked up from germline, CDR1 is MNHEY and CDR2 is SMNVEV (reference sequence). The trim removed 5 bases at V and 4 bases at J, leaving 12 bases unmatched.

The rearrangement joins TRBV2 to TRBJ1-1; D gene uncertain. This CDR3 is built from 13 residues. V lost 1 base, J lost 4 bases, and 7 bases lay in between. Germline CDR1 and CDR2: SNHLY and FYNNEI. The CDR3 coding sequence is TGTGCCAGCAGTGAAGGCGGAAGCACTGAAGCTTTCTTT. This translates into CASSEGGSTEAFF.

The rearrangement joins TRBV5-1 to TRBJ1-2; 7 bases are shared with TRBD1. The CDR3 length is 15 residues. CDR1 and CDR2 (germline): SGHRS, YFSETQ. The V segment lost 2 bases and the J segment 7 bases; nucleotides outside the gene matches: 11. CDR3 sequence reads: CASSFGLAGGFGYTF. For the CDR3, the DNA is TGCGCCAGCAGCTTCGGACTGGCAGGGGGATTTGGCTACACCTTC.